The clone carrying this TCR beta chain appeared a single time. Its antigen remains unknown. This record comes from a study of shared clonotypes between healthy human individuals. Study information: Every donor yielded three CD4 naive, three CD4 memory, two CD8 naive and one CD8 memory plate.

Naive CD8 cells lacked CD45RO and underwent positive selection for CCR7, leaving out terminally differentiated effector memory CD45RA+ cells. Study results and limitations: Sharing of clonotypes among donors was expected to vary with sequencing depth. Non-shared clonotypes had lower generation probabilities than clonotypes shared by all four sorted-subset donors. Shared across a handful of donors were 4% to 6% of the naive CD4 clonotypes.

The assay was immunoSEQ multiplex PCR, and TCRdb's table has in-frame clones only and misses some. This table has about 2.1 million clones, 85% to 95% appearing once. Specimen: naive CD8+ T cells from PBMCs. The source of this sequence is a man between 18 and 29 years old in good health. Some clones in this sample may be carry-over from other donors' samples.

The CDR3 is CASSEEGSGPPSSYEQYF. The CDR3 DNA reads TGTGCCAGCAGTGAAGAAGGTAGCGGGCCCCCGAGCTCCTACGAGCAGTACTTC. The chain has TRBV6-1 and TRBJ2-7, with 7 bases matching TRBD2. CDR1 is MNHNS, CDR2 SASEGT, per germline. This CDR3 comprises 18 residues. V dropped 1 base and J dropped 0; count of bases not matched to a gene: 12.